A selection of T cell receptor beta chains follows, all from one sample in a study of blood T cell repertoires in COVID-19. TCRdb's table, derived via immunoSEQ multiplex PCR, lists solely in-frame clones and lacks some. The sample records some 170,000 clones, over 90% being singletons. Input material: peripheral blood. The receptor source for this set is a woman between 55 and 75 years old with COVID-19, enrolled during active disease. CDR3s include the opening cysteine and the closing phenylalanine or tryptophan. Expanded clones get a size class; other rows say once, few or many, or leave the size out.

v_call,clone_size,cdr3_aa
TRBV30,NA,CAWTGGYGYTF
TRBV7-9,NA,CASSFPDSSNYGYTF
TRBV7-2,once,CASSSTGTANTEAFF
TRBV30,NA,CAWSITTGGRNTIYF
TRBV9,NA,CASQGSDNSPLHF
TRBV5-1,NA,CASSLSSPGGVLSYEQYF
TRBV6-2/TRBV6-3,NA,CASSYSGHTNEKLFF
TRBV6-5,NA,CASSYSTLQGSTQYF
TRBV9,NA,CASSVVGTSGPNNEQFF
TRBV29-1,NA,CSVDTSGSYEQYF
TRBV7-9,NA,CASSSLDKDEQFF
TRBV18,once,CASSPVVDRVSYGYTF
TRBV3-1/TRBV3-2,NA,CASSQTAGRYNEQFF
TRBV18,NA,CASSPMTGTQETQYF
TRBV5-6,NA,CASSLGRGYHEQYF
TRBV12-3/TRBV12-4,NA,CASSLWGNTEAFF
TRBV6-5,NA,CASSYSPGAYNSPLHF
TRBV15,NA,CATSRGRQGARGYTF
TRBV29-1,once,CSVVTTRTNYGYTF
TRBV24-1,NA,CATSDPTGGKGNEQFF
TRBV7-2,NA,CASSPRLADTGELFF
TRBV7-9,NA,CASSHGGRGNTEAFF